This section outlines one T cell receptor (beta chain) sequence together with its context. The record originates from a study of blood T cell repertoires in COVID-19. Turning to the study itself: COVID-19 samples collected from the United States, Italy and Spain covered acute and convalescent phases. From T cells, B-cell-depleted T cells, or PBMCs came the material, which was cDNA or gDNA.

In the study's own analysis: The authors estimated nucleated cell counts from reference gene primer amplification. The data were produced by immunoSEQ multiplex PCR, yet TCRdb's version contains in-frame clones alone and is incomplete. That table gives V, J and clone size, and the DNA gave D and trimming. The repertoire consists of about 130,000 clones, with approximately 83% occurring once and the leading ten covering 10% to 15%. Per the germline V gene, CDR1 is MDHEN and CDR2 is SYDVKM. The ends lost 5 bases at V and 14 bases at J; junction bases unmatched: 17. This CDR3 has 16 amino acids. The clonotype was recovered from a man in his sixties with acute or convalescent COVID-19. Input material: peripheral blood. The chain couples TRBV28 to TRBJ1-6; 8 positions agree with TRBD1. This CDR3 reads CASSVSDRGLFRSLHF. As DNA, the CDR3 is TGTGCCAGCAGTGTTTCAGACAGGGGCCTCTTTCGGTCCCTCCACTTT. The full variable domain, with the rest looked up from reference TRBV28 and TRBJ1-6, is DVKVTQSSRYLVKRTGEKVFLECVQDMDHENMFWYRQDPGLGLRLIYFSYDVKMKEKGDIPEGYSVSREKKERFSLILESASTNQTSMYLCASSVSDRGLFRSLHFGNGTRLTVT.